This is a list of T cell receptor beta chains from one sample in a study of CD8 T cells in ankylosing spondylitis. TCRdb used MiXCR to reprocess the 5' RACE reads, holding one entry per CDR3 protein. This table has under 250,000 distinct CDR3 sequences, roughly 10% appearing once. The sequenced sample consisted of blood, either unsorted or a sorted T cell fraction (not recorded which). Receptors originate from a male donor with ankylosing spondylitis or in good health (not recorded which). The CDR3 runs from the conserved cysteine through the conserved F or W. Only some rows state a clone size, as once, few, many or a class for expanded clones.

clone_size v_call cdr3_aa
many TRBV4-1 CASSQDPSTGANVLTF
many TRBV29-1 CSVGSELRNEQFF
many TRBV11-2 CASSYRGANEKLFF
few TRBV25-1 CASSPRDKEFLLGQFF
NA TRBV29-1 CSVETGISEAFF
many TRBV12-3/TRBV12-4 CASKVSWSLEQYF
few TRBV28 CASSLPTDRVLNEQFF
many TRBV7-9 CASSLGESSTDTQYF
NA TRBV6-1 CATGVRTGGSNQPQHF
NA TRBV21-1 CASSRSATNEKLFF
NA TRBV7-9 CASSLAREKLFF
NA TRBV5-1 CASSLDPTGFQETQYF
many TRBV5-1 CASSLLGASSYNEQFF
many TRBV5-6 CASSSLSGGSGTSTDTQYF
NA TRBV5-5 CASSLGEGNQPQHF
many TRBV20-1 CSARTPGQVTTDTQYF
many TRBV2 CASSTQGAGEKLFF
many TRBV5-1 CASSPPNTDTQYF
few TRBV20-1 CSARGTGTYEQYF
many TRBV29-1 CSAQEPLTDTQYF
many TRBV5-1 CASSLTGGLFYEQYF
NA TRBV5-1 CASSLVLGGDQPQHF
NA TRBV7-3 CASSLIGGGTDTQYF
NA TRBV6-2/TRBV6-3 CASSYSTSGSWVLTETQYF
few TRBV6-1 CASSTGTSPKYEQFF
many TRBV20-1 CSAQPRPYNEQFF
few TRBV7-2 CASSLLASLPYNEQFF
few TRBV20-1 CSSTKGYNEQYF
NA TRBV5-5 CASSPYGTGVHEQYF
NA TRBV11-1 CASSLATTYGYTF
few TRBV6-1 CASSDPRVWGSDEQYF
few TRBV5-1 CASSLNSPGATEAFF
many TRBV7-7 CASSSSAGNEQFF
many TRBV5-1 CASGYGVYGYTF
few TRBV29-1 CSVDHLAGGTDTQYF
NA TRBV11-2 CASSPRGFSEQYF
many TRBV18 CASSPSRTGGISYEQYF
NA TRBV7-9 CASSLAPPGQRNQPQHF
many TRBV5-1 CASSFRDRNTEAFF
many TRBV5-1 CASSLTRALAPQFF
many TRBV15 CATSEGTSHNEQFF
NA TRBV12-3/TRBV12-4 CASRDRDGGAKNIQYF